A single T cell receptor (beta chain) is shown here with its context. Assay: immunoSEQ multiplex PCR; the TCRdb copy retains only in-frame clones and omits some. The profile shows approximately 270,000 clones, 87% of them singletons. The data are from a study of blood T cell repertoires in COVID-19. Whole-study context: PBMCs, B-cell-depleted T cells, or T cells were the source of the cDNA or gDNA that made up the material.

The CDR3 totals 19 residues. V gave up 0 bases and J gave up 1 base; unmatched junction bases: 10. Germline CDR1 WSHSY, CDR2 SAAADI. The sample taken for sequencing was peripheral blood. The V gene is TRBV10-2, the J gene TRBJ2-5; 11 bases fit TRBD2. This sequence originates from a man between 18 and 35 years old with active or convalescent COVID-19. The chain's CDR3 is CASSESVLAGGGSQETQYF. CDR3 bases: TGCGCCAGCAGTGAGTCGGTCCTAGCGGGGGGCGGATCCCAAGAGACCCAGTACTTC.